A selection of T cell receptor beta chains follows, all from one sample in a study of beta chain features in type 1 diabetes. The repertoire was sequenced with immunoSEQ multiplex PCR; TCRdb's copy has only in-frame clones and lacks some. Here the sample spans about 410,000 clones, around 13% being singletons. Sequencing was performed on naive CD4+ T cells from blood. These receptors were obtained from a man aged 25-45 years in good health. Each CDR3 is given without its conserved first and last residue. The order of the fields is clone size, J gene, V gene, CDR3 protein. Clone size is shown for a subset of rows, as once, few, many or a class of expanded clone.

>NA|TRBJ2-5|TRBV14
ASSRNWVGGETQY
>few|TRBJ1-3|TRBV15
ATSRAVTAGNTIY
>NA|TRBJ2-3|TRBV4-1
ASSPESLVSTDTQY
>many|TRBJ2-3|TRBV4-3
ASSQDLTSGSTDTQY
>few|TRBJ1-3|TRBV29-1
SAAGAQGGNTIY
>NA|TRBJ2-4|TRBV7-2
ASSLVRGLGNIQY
>NA|TRBJ2-5|TRBV15
ATSNRRPTQETQY
>NA|TRBJ2-5|TRBV7-2
ASSQPVAGQETQY
>few|TRBJ2-4|TRBV7-2
ASSPGSTKNIQY
>few|TRBJ2-7|TRBV25-1
ATSKSGTGDRYLQY
>few|TRBJ2-3|TRBV29-1
SVVRGGRGDTQY
>few|TRBJ2-5|TRBV19
ASSTITGTTQETQY
>NA|TRBJ2-7|TRBV7-2
ASSLDSSGAPYEQY
>few|TRBJ2-5|TRBV7-3
ASSLPGHSGRSETQY
>NA|TRBJ2-2|TRBV19
ASSTTGWNTGELF
>few|TRBJ2-2|TRBV7-3
ASSSVTSGLLAGELF
>NA|TRBJ2-2|TRBV29-1
SARTGGTGELF
>NA|TRBJ1-5|TRBV18
ASSPGLEQPQH
>few|TRBJ2-5|TRBV6-5
ATKTSGFWETQY
>few|TRBJ2-3|TRBV7-2
ASSSRGTYTDTQY
>NA|TRBJ1-1|TRBV29-1
SVEVGVTEAF
>few|TRBJ2-5|TRBV29-1
SGTEHLAQETQY
>NA|TRBJ2-1|TRBV27
ASSLDRASYNEQF
>NA|TRBJ2-7|TRBV7-2
ASSLVSRLADYEQY
>NA|TRBJ2-2|TRBV7-2
ASSLQGNTGELF
>many|TRBJ2-7|TRBV29-1
SVQAGIDEQY
>NA|TRBJ2-7|TRBV5-1
ASTSGSYEQY
>few|TRBJ1-3|TRBV7-9
ASSLSGNTIY
>NA|TRBJ2-1|TRBV30
AWSSLTSGWGEQF
>NA|TRBJ2-7|TRBV11-2
ASSWRVTYEQY
>few|TRBJ2-6|TRBV7-9
ASSLPGGRSGANVLT
>few|TRBJ1-2|TRBV5-1
ASSLDRDYGYT
>few|TRBJ2-3|TRBV14
ASSQGGAFTDTQY
>NA|TRBJ1-5|TRBV30
AWNRGRLNQPQH
>few|TRBJ2-7|TRBV6-5
ASGASGLGEQY
>NA|TRBJ2-5|TRBV29-1
SVGRGRQETQY
>few|TRBJ2-7|TRBV6-6
ASSQDFSYEQY
>NA|TRBJ2-1|TRBV4-1
ASSQAGLYNEQF
>once|TRBJ1-3|TRBV6-5
ASRTGSAGNTIY
>few|TRBJ2-3|TRBV6-5
ASSLAGGRSDTQY
>few|TRBJ2-1|TRBV7-9
ASSLDPTGGEWF
>NA|TRBJ2-7|TRBV10-3
AISESPGVSYEQY
>few|TRBJ2-7|TRBV7-2
ASSLAQGYEQY
>NA|TRBJ2-1|TRBV6-5
ASRAGRDYNEQF
>few|TRBJ1-1|TRBV5-1
ASSLVTANTEAF
>few|TRBJ2-7|TRBV15
ATSRDRGLYEQY
>NA|TRBJ1-5|TRBV30
AWRGRVDQPQH
>few|TRBJ2-5|TRBV4-3
ASSPWTGGAKTQY
>NA|TRBJ2-5|TRBV9
ASSAFSDRGQGTQY
>NA|TRBJ2-3|TRBV20-1
SARDRDTQY